One sample yielded the 9 T cell receptor beta chains listed below, sequenced in a study of T cell responses to AZD1222 COVID-19 vaccine. TCRdb's copy holds only in-frame clones and misses some; the assay was immunoSEQ multiplex PCR. Of 100,000 to 150,000 clones in the sample, approximately 88% were seen once. Sequenced material: peripheral blood, taken on day 0 of AZD1222 vaccination. The receptors derive from an adult in good health.

The rearrangement uses TRBV19 and TRBJ2-7; D ambiguous. V lost 5 bases, J lost 6 bases, and 14 bases lay in between. The germline CDR1 and CDR2 sequences are LNHDA and SQIVND (reference sequence). The CDR3 length is 13 residues. CDR3 sequence reads: CASSALIEGEQYF. The CDR3 DNA sequence: TGTGCCAGTAGTGCCCTAATAGAAGGCGAGCAGTACTTC. The full variable domain, rest sourced from reference TRBV19 and TRBJ2-7, is DGGITQSPKYLFRKEGQNVTLSCEQNLNHDAMYWYRQDPGQGLRLIYYSQIVNDFQKGDIAEGYSVSREKKESFPLTVTSAQKNPTAFYLCASSALIEGEQYFGPGTRLTVT.

The chain couples TRBV18 to TRBJ2-2; 8 positions agree with TRBD1. This CDR3 is built from 15 residues. Germline loops: CDR1 KGHSH, CDR2 LQKENI. V shed 3 bases, J shed 3 bases, and the junction held 3 bases outside the gene matches. The CDR3 here is CASSPDRDYTGELFF. The CDR3 DNA reads as TGTGCCAGCTCACCGGACAGGGACTACACCGGGGAGCTGTTTTTT.

The chain uses TRBV5-4 and TRBJ1-2; D ambiguous. The germline V and J ends were trimmed by 6 bases and 1 base, with 10 bases remaining between them. The CDR3 is made up of 13 amino acids. Per the germline V gene, CDR1 is SGHNT and CDR2 is YYREEE (reference sequence). The CDR3 region has the DNA TGTGCCAGCAACACGTATAATAACTATGGCTACACCTTC. Translating gives CASNTYNNYGYTF.

The V and J genes are TRBV28 and TRBJ1-4; tentative D call: TRBD1 (6 bases). Trimming took 7 bases from V and 5 from J, leaving 20 bases between them. Germline assignment: CDR1 MDHEN and CDR2 SYDVKM. The CDR3 is made up of 16 amino acids. CDR3 region: CASTRLGGAENEKLFF. In nucleotides, the CDR3 is TGTGCCAGCACCCGCCTTGGGGGGGCGGAAAATGAAAAACTGTTTTTT.

The chain carries TRBV18 and TRBJ2-1, with D perhaps TRBD2 (6 bases). The germline gives CDR1 KGHSH, CDR2 LQKENI. The CDR3 covers 15 residues. V lost 4 bases and J lost 3, with 13 bases in between. The CDR3 coding sequence is TGTGCCAGCTCACTGACGGGGGAGAACTACAATGAGCAGTTCTTC. Protein sequence: CASSLTGENYNEQFF.

This sequence joins TRBV6-5 and TRBJ2-3; D possibly corresponds to TRBD2 (6 bases). Trimming pared 2 bases from V and 3 bases from J, leaving 12 bases between. The CDR3 extends over 15 amino acids. The V gene's germline CDR1 is MNHEY and CDR2 SVGAGI. DNA of the CDR3: TGTGCCAGCAGTTACGTGGGGGGAGTTACAGATACGCAGTATTTT. Protein sequence: CASSYVGGVTDTQYF.

The chain employs TRBV19 and TRBJ1-5, with 11 nucleotides matching TRBD1. J gave up 5 bases and V 6 bases, and 0 bases lay outside the gene matches. CDR1 is LNHDA and CDR2 is SQIVND in the germline V gene (reference sequence). This CDR3 has 13 residues. The CDR3 DNA follows: TGTGCCAGTAGGGACAGGGGGCATCAGCCCCAGCATTTT. Encoded protein: CASRDRGHQPQHF.

The gene calls are TRBV6-5 and TRBJ2-7, with D tentatively TRBD1 or TRBD2 (7 bases each). The germline V gene has CDR1 MNHEY and CDR2 SVGAGI. This CDR3 region has 15 residues. V shed 7 bases and J shed 4 bases, with 20 bases lying between them. CDR3 sequence reads: CASTRTIRGGYEQYF. CDR3 nucleotide sequence: TGTGCCAGCACTCGCACGATCAGGGGGGGATACGAGCAGTACTTC.

V usage is TRBV9 and J usage is TRBJ1-6, with D possibly TRBD1 on 6 matching bases. The CDR3 spans 15 residues. Germline assignment: CDR1 SGDLS and CDR2 YYNGEE. With 1 base removed from V and 8 bases from J, the gap between germline ends came to 13 bases. The CDR3 spells CASSVSGEGDSPLHF. CDR3 nucleotides: TGTGCCAGCAGCGTATCAGGGGAGGGCGATTCACCCCTCCACTTT.